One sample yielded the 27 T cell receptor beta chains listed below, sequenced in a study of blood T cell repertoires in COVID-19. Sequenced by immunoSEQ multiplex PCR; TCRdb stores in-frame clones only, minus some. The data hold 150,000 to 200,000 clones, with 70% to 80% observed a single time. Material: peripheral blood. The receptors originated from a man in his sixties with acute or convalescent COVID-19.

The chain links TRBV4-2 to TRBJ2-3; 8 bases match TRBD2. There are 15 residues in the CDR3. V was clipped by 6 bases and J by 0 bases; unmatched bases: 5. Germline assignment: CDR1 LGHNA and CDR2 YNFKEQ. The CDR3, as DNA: TGTGCCAGCAGAGTGGCGGGGGGTAGCACAGATACGCAGTATTTT. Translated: CASRVAGGSTDTQYF.

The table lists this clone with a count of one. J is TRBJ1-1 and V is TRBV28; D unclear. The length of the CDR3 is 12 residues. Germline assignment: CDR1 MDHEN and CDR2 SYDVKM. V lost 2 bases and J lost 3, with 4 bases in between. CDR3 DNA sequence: TGTGCCAGCAGTTTAACTCACACTGAAGCTTTCTTT. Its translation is CASSLTHTEAFF.

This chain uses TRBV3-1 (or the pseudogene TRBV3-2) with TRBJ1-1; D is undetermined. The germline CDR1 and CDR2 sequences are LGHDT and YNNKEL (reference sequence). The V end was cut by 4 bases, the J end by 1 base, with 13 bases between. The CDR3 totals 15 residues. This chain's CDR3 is CASSRLGQENTEAFF. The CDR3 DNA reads TGTGCCAGCAGCCGCCTTGGGCAGGAGAACACTGAAGCTTTCTTT.

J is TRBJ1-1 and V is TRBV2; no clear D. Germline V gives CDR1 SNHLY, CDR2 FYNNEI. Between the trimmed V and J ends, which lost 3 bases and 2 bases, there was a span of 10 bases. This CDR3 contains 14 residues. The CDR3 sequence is CASSERQPNTEAFF. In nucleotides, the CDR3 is TGTGCCAGCAGTGAGAGACAACCTAACACTGAAGCTTTCTTT.

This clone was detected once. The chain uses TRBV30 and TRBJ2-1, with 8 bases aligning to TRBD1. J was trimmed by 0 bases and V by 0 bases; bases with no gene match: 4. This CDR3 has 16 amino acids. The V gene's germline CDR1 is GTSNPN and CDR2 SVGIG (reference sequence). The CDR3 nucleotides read TGTGCCTGGAGTGTATCAGGGGGCAACTCCTACAATGAGCAGTTCTTC. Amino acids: CAWSVSGGNSYNEQFF. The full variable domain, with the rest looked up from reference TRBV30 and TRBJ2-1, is SQTIHQWPATLVQPVGSPLSLECTVEGTSNPNLYWYRQAAGRGLQLLFYSVGIGQISSEVPQNLSASRPQDRQFILSSKKLLLSDSGFYLCAWSVSGGNSYNEQFFGPGTRLTVL.

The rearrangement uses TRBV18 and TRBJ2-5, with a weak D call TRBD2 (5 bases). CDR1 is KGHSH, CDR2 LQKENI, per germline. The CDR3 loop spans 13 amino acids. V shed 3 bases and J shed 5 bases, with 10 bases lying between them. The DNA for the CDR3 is TGTGCCAGCTCACCTGGGGAGAGCGAGACCCAGTACTTC. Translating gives CASSPGESETQYF.

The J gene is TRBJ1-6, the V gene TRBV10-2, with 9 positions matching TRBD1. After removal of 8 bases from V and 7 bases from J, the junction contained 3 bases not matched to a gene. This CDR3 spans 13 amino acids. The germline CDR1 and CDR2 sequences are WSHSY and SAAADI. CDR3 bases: TGCGCCAGCTCTGGACAGGGGAATTCACCCCTCCACTTT. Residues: CASSGQGNSPLHF.

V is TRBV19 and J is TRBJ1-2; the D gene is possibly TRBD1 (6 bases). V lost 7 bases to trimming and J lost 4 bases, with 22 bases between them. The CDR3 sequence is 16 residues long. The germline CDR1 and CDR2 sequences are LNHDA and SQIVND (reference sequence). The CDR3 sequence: CASIPRRGLEIYGYTF. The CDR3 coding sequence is TGTGCCAGTATCCCGCGGCGGGGGCTCGAGATCTATGGCTACACCTTC.

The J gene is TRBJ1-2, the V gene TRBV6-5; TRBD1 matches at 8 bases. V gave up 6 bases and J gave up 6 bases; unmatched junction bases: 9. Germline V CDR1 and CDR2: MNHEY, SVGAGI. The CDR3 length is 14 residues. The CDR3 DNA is TGTGCCAGCAGCAAGACAGGGGATAGGAATGGCTACACCTTC. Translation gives CASSKTGDRNGYTF.

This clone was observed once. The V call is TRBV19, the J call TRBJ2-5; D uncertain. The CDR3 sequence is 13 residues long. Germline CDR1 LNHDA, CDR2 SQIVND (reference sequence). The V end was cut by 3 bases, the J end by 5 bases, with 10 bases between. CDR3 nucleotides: TGTGCCAGTAGTATCATGCAAGCCGAGACCCAGTACTTC. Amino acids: CASSIMQAETQYF. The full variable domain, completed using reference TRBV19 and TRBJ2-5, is DGGITQSPKYLFRKEGQNVTLSCEQNLNHDAMYWYRQDPGQGLRLIYYSQIVNDFQKGDIAEGYSVSREKKESFPLTVTSAQKNPTAFYLCASSIMQAETQYFGPGTRLLVL.

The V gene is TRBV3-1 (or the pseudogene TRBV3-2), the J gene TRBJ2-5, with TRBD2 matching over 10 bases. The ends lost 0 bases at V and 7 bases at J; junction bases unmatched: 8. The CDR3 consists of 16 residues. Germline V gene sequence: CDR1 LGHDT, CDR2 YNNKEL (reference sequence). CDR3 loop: CASSQDLAGEVGTQYF. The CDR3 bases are TGTGCCAGCAGCCAAGATCTAGCGGGGGAGGTCGGGACCCAGTACTTC.

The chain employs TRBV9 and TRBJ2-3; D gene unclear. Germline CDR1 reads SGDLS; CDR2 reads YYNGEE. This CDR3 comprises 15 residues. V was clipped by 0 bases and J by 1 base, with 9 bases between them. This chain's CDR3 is CASSVATPRTDTQYF. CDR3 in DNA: TGTGCCAGCAGCGTAGCGACACCTCGCACAGATACGCAGTATTTT. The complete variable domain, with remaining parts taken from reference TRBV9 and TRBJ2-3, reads DSGVTQTPKHLITATGQRVTLRCSPRSGDLSVYWYQQSLDQGLQFLIQYYNGEERAKGNILERFSAQQFPDLHSELNLSSLELGDSALYFCASSVATPRTDTQYFGPGTRLTVL.

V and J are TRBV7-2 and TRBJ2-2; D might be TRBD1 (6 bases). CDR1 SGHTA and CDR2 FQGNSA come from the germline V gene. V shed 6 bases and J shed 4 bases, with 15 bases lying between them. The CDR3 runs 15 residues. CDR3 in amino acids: CASRLGHASTGELFF. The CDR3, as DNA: TGTGCCAGCAGACTGGGACATGCGAGCACCGGGGAGCTGTTTTTT. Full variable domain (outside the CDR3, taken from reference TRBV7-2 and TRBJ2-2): GAGVSQSPSNKVTEKGKDVELRCDPISGHTALYWYRQSLGQGLEFLIYFQGNSAPDKSGLPSDRFSAERTGGSVSTLTIQRTQQEDSAVYLCASRLGHASTGELFFGEGSRLTVL.

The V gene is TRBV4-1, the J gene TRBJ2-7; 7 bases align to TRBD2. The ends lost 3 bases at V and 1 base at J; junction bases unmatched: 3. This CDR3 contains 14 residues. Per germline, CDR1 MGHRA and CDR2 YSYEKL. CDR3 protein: CASSQGGGSYEQYF. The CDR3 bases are TGCGCCAGCAGCCAGGGGGGGGGTTCCTACGAGCAGTACTTC.

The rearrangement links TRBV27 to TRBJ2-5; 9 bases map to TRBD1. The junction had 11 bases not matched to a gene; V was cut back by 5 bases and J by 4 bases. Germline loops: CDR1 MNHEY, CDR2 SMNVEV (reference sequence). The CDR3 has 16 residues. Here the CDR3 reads CASSGGTGPFRETQYF. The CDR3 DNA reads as TGTGCCAGCAGTGGTGGGACAGGGCCCTTCCGAGAGACCCAGTACTTC.

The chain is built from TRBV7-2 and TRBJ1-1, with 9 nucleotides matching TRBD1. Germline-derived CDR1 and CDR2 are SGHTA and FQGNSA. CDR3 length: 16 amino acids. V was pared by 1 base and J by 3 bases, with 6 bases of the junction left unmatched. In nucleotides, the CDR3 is TGTGCCAGCAGCTTAGGGGGGGACAGGGAGGACACTGAAGCTTTCTTT. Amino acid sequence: CASSLGGDREDTEAFF. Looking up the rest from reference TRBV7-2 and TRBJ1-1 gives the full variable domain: GAGVSQSPSNKVTEKGKDVELRCDPISGHTALYWYRQSLGQGLEFLIYFQGNSAPDKSGLPSDRFSAERTGGSVSTLTIQRTQQEDSAVYLCASSLGGDREDTEAFFGQGTRLTVV.

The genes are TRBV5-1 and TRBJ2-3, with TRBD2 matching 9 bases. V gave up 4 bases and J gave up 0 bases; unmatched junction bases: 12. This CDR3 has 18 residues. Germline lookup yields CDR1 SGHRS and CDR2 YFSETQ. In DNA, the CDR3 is TGCGCCAGCAGCAAAACTAGCGGGCCGGGCCGAAGCACAGATACGCAGTATTTT. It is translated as CASSKTSGPGRSTDTQYF.

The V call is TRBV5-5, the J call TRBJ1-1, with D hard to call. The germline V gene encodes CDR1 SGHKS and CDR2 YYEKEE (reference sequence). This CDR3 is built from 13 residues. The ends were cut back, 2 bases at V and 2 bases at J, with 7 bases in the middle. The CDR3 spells CASSFQQNTEAFF. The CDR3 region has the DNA TGTGCCAGCAGCTTTCAACAAAACACTGAAGCTTTCTTT.

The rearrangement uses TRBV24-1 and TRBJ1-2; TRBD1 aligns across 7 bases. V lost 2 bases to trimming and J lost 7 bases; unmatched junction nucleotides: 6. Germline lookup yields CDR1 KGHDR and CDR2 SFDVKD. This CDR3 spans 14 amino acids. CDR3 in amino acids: CATSDSDRLRGYTF. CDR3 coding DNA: TGTGCCACCAGTGATTCGGACAGGCTTCGTGGCTACACCTTC.

In DNA, the CDR3 is TGTGCCACCAGTGTCGGTGGCTCTGGGGCCAACGTCCTGACTTTC. Protein sequence: CATSVGGSGANVLTF. The chain has TRBV24-1 and TRBJ2-6; D gene ambiguous. The CDR3 is 15 amino acids. V lost 5 bases, J lost 0 bases, and 7 bases lay in between. CDR1 and CDR2 (germline): KGHDR, SFDVKD.

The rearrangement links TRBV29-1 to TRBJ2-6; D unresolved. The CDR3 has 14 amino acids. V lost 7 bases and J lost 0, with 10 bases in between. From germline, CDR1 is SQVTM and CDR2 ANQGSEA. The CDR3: CSAVVSSGANVLTF. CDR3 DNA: TGCAGCGCCGTGGTGAGCTCTGGGGCCAACGTCCTGACTTTC.

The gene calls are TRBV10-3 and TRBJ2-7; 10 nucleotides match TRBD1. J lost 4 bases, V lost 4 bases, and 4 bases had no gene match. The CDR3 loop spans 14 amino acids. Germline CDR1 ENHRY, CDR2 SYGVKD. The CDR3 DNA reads TGTGCCATCAGTGGGACAGGGGGACTTTACGAGCAGTACTTC. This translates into CAISGTGGLYEQYF.

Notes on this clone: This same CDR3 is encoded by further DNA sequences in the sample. The CDR3, as DNA: TGTGCCAGCTCACCGACGGGAGGCAATCAGCCCCAGCATTTT. Translating gives CASSPTGGNQPQHF. This sequence joins TRBV18 and TRBJ1-5; D unresolved. V dropped 3 bases and J dropped 2 bases, with 8 bases sitting between them. Germline CDR1 KGHSH, CDR2 LQKENI. The CDR3 has 14 amino acids.

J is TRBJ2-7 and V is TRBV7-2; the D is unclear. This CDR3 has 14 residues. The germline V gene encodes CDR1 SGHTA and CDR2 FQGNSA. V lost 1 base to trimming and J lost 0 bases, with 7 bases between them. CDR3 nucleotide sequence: TGTGCCAGCAGCTTAGGTATTAGCTCCTACGAGCAGTACTTC. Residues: CASSLGISSYEQYF.

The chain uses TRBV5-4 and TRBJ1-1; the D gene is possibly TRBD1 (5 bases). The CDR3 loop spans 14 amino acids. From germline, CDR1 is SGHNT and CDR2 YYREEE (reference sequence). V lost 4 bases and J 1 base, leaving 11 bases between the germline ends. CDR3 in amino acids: CASSGGIQNTEAFF. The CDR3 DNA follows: TGTGCCAGCAGCGGGGGGATTCAGAACACTGAAGCTTTCTTT.

The CDR3 loop reads CALTRDRPYEQYF. The CDR3 DNA is TGTGCTTTGACCCGGGACAGACCCTACGAGCAGTACTTC. The gene calls are TRBV30 and TRBJ2-7; 7 bases map to TRBD1. Germline V lookup: CDR1 GTSNPN, CDR2 SVGIG (reference sequence). The length of the CDR3 is 13 residues.

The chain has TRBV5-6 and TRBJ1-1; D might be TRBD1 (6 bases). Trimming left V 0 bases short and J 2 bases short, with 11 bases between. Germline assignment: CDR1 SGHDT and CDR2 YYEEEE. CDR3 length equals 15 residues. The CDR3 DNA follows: TGTGCCAGCAGCTTGGGGGTTGGGGGCAACACTGAAGCTTTCTTT. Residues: CASSLGVGGNTEAFF.